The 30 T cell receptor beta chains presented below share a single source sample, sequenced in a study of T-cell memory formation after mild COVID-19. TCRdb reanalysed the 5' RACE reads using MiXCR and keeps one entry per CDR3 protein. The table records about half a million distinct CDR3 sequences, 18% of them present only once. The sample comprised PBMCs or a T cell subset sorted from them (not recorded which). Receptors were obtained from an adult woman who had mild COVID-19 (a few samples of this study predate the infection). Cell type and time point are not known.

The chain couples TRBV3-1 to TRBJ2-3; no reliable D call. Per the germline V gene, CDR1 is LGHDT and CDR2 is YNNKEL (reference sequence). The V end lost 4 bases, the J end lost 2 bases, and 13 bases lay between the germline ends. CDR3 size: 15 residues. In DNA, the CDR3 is TGTGCCAGCAGCCCCTCCCGCCGGACCACAGATACGCAGTATTTT. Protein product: CASSPSRRTTDTQYF.

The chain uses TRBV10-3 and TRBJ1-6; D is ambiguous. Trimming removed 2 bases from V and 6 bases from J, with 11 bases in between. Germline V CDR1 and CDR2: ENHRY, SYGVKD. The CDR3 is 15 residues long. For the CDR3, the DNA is TGTGCCATCAGTGAGCCGGAAGCCATTAATTCACCCCTCCACTTT. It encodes CAISEPEAINSPLHF.

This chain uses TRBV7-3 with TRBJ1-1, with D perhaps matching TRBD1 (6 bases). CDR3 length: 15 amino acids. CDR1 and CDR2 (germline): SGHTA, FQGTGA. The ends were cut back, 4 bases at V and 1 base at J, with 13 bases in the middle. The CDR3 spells CASSSDGTRNTEAFF. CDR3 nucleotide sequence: TGTGCCAGCAGCTCCGATGGGACAAGGAACACTGAAGCTTTCTTT.

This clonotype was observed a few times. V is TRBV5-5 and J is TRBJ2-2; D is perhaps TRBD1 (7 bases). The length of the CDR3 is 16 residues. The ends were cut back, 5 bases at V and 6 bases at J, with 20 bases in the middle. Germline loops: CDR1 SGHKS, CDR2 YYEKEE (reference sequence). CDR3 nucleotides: TGTGCCAGCAGTCAACGGGAGACAGGGTATCCCGGGGAGCTGTTTTTT. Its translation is CASSQRETGYPGELFF.

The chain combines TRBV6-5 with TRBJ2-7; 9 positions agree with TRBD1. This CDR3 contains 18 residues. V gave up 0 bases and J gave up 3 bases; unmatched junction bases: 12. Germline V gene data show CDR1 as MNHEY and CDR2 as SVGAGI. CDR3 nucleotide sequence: TGTGCCAGCAGTTACTCCGGACAGGGGAGGGGCAATCGCTACGAGCAGTACTTC. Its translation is CASSYSGQGRGNRYEQYF.

In nucleotides, the CDR3 is TGTGCCTGGACCCTAGCGGGGGTGGATACGCAGTATTTT. Residues: CAWTLAGVDTQYF. This rearrangement joins TRBV30 to TRBJ2-3; TRBD2 aligns across 10 bases. From germline, CDR1 is GTSNPN and CDR2 SVGIG (reference sequence). The CDR3 has 13 amino acids. V dropped 4 bases and J dropped 6; count of bases not matched to a gene: 4. The whole variable domain, remainder taken from reference TRBV30 and TRBJ2-3, is SQTIHQWPATLVQPVGSPLSLECTVEGTSNPNLYWYRQAAGRGLQLLFYSVGIGQISSEVPQNLSASRPQDRQFILSSKKLLLSDSGFYLCAWTLAGVDTQYFGPGTRLTVL.

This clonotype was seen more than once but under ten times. The CDR3 DNA reads TGTGCCAGCAGCATCCGCGGCCAAAACATTCAGTACTTC. Protein: CASSIRGQNIQYF. The rearrangement links TRBV5-6 to TRBJ2-4; D call uncertain. CDR3 length: 13 residues. Per the germline V gene, CDR1 is SGHDT and CDR2 is YYEEEE. Trimming took 4 bases from V and 5 from J, leaving 10 bases between them.

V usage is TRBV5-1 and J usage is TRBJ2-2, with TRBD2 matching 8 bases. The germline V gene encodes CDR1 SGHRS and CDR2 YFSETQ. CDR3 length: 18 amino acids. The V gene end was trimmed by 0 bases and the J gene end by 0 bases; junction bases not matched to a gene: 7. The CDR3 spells CASSLDLAGHANTGELFF. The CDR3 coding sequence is TGCGCCAGCAGCTTGGACCTAGCGGGCCACGCGAACACCGGGGAGCTGTTTTTT. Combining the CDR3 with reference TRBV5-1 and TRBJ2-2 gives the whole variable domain KAGVTQTPRYLIKTRGQQVTLSCSPISGHRSVSWYQQTPGQGLQFLFEYFSETQRNKGNFPGRFSGRQFSNSRSEMNVSTLELGDSALYLCASSLDLAGHANTGELFFGEGSRLTVL.

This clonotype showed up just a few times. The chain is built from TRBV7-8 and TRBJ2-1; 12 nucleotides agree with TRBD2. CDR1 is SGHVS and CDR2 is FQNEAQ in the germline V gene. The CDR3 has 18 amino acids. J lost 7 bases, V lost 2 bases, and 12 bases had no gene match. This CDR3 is CASSLPLRLAGVRNEQFF. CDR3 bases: TGTGCCAGCAGCTTACCCTTAAGACTAGCGGGAGTGAGGAATGAGCAGTTCTTC.

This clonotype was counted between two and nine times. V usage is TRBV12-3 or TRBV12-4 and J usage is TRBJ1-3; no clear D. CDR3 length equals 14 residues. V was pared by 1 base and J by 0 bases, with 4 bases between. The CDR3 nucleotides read TGTGCCAGCAGTTTAGGGATCTCTGGAAACACCATATATTTT. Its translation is CASSLGISGNTIYF.

The CDR3 protein is CASSGTGFQPQHF. The CDR3 coding sequence is TGTGCCAGCAGTGGGACAGGGTTTCAGCCCCAGCATTTT. The rearrangement uses TRBV25-1 and TRBJ1-5; the match to TRBD1 covers 8 bases. Germline V gene data show CDR1 as MGHDK and CDR2 as SYGVNS. The CDR3 runs to 13 residues. Unmatched junction bases numbered 2, after V lost 4 bases and J lost 6 bases.

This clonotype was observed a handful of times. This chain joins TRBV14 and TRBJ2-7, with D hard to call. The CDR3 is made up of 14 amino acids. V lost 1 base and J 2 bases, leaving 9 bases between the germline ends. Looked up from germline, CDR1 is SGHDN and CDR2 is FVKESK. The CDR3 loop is CASSQAGLPYEQYF. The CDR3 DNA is TGTGCCAGCAGCCAAGCAGGTCTTCCCTACGAGCAGTACTTC.

The CDR3 sequence: CASSPAGVRDEQYF. The CDR3, as DNA: TGTGCCAGCTCACCCGCAGGGGTTCGGGACGAGCAGTACTTC. The chain employs TRBV18 and TRBJ2-7, with TRBD1 as a possible D gene (6 bases). CDR3 length equals 14 residues. CDR1 KGHSH and CDR2 LQKENI come from the germline V gene. The V end was cut by 3 bases, the J end by 5 bases, with 14 bases between. Drawing the rest from reference TRBV18 and TRBJ2-7, the complete variable domain is NAGVMQNPRHLVRRRGQEARLRCSPMKGHSHVYWYRQLPEEGLKFMVYLQKENIIDESGMPKERFSAEFPKEGPSILRIQQVVRGDSAAYFCASSPAGVRDEQYFGPGTRLTVT.

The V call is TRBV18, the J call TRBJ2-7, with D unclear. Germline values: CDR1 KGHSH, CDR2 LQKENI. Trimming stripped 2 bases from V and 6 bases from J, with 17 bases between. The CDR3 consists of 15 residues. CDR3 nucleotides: TGTGCCAGCTCACCAAATTTTGGAGTAACTCCCGAGCAGTACTTC. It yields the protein CASSPNFGVTPEQYF.

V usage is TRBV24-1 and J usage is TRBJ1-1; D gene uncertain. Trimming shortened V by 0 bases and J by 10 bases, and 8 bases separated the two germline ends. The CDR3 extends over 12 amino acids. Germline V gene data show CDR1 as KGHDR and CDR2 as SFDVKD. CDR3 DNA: TGTGCCACCAGTGATTTGAGTCTTCGAGCTTTCTTT. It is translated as CATSDLSLRAFF.

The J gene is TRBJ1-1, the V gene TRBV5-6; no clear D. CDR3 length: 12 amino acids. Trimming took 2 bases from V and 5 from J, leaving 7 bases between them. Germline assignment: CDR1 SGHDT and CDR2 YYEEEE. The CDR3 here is CASSLGTTEAFF. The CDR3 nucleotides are TGTGCCAGCAGCTTAGGAACAACTGAAGCTTTCTTT.

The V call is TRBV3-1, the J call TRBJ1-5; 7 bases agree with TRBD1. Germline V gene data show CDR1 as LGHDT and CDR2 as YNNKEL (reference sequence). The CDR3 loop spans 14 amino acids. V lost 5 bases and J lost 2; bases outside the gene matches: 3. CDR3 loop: CASSLTGRNQPQHF. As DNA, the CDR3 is TGTGCCAGCAGCTTGACAGGGCGCAATCAGCCCCAGCATTTT.

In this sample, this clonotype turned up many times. The CDR3 here is CASSLSGGTTDTQYF. The CDR3 bases are TGTGCCAGCAGCTTAAGCGGCGGGACCACAGATACGCAGTATTTT. The V and J genes are TRBV7-3 and TRBJ2-3; perhaps TRBD2 as D (6 bases). This CDR3 is 15 amino acids long. V gave up 1 base and J gave up 2 bases, with 10 bases separating them. Germline values: CDR1 SGHTA, CDR2 FQGTGA. The full variable domain, in which reference TRBV7-3 and TRBJ2-3 provide the parts outside the CDR3, is GAGVSQTPSNKVTEKGKYVELRCDPISGHTALYWYRQSLGQGPEFLIYFQGTGAADDSGLPNDRFFAVRPEGSVSTLKIQRTERGDSAVYLCASSLSGGTTDTQYFGPGTRLTVL.

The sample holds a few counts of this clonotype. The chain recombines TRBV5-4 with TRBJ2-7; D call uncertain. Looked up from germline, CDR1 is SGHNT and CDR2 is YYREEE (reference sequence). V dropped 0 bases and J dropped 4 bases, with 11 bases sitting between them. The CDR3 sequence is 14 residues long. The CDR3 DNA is TGTGCCAGCAGCTTGGGTGGGATCGGATACGAGCAGTACTTC. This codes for CASSLGGIGYEQYF.

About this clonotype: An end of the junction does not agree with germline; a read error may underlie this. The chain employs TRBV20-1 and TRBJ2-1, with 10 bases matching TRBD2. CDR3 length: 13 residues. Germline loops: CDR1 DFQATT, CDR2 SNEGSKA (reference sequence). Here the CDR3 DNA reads TGCAGTGCTAGCCTAGCGGGAGCCAATGAGCAGTTATTC. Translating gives CSASLAGANEQLF.

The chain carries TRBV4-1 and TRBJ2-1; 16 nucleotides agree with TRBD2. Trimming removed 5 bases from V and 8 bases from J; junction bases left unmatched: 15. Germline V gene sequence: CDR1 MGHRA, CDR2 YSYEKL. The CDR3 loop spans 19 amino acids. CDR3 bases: TGCGCCAGCAGCTTCCGTCCCGGGACTAGCGGGGGGGCGTGGGATGAGCAGTTCTTC. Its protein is CASSFRPGTSGGAWDEQFF.

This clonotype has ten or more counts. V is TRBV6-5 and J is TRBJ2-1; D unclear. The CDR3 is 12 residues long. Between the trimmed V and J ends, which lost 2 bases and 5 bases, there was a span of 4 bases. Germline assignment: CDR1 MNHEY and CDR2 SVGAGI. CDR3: CASSYTHNEQFF. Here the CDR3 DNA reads TGTGCCAGCAGTTACACTCACAATGAGCAGTTCTTC.

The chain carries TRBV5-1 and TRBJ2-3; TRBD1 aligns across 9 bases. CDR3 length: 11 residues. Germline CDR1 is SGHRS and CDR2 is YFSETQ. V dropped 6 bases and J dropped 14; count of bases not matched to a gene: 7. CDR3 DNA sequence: TGCGCCAGCACCGTGGGACAGGGACTGTATTTT. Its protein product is CASTVGQGLYF.

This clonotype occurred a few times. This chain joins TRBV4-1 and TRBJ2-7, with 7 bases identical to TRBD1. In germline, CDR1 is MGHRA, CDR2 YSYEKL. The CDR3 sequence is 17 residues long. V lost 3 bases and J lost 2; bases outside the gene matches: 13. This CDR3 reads CASSHQGVTLWAYEQYF. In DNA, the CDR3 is TGCGCCAGCAGCCACCAGGGGGTGACACTATGGGCCTACGAGCAGTACTTC.

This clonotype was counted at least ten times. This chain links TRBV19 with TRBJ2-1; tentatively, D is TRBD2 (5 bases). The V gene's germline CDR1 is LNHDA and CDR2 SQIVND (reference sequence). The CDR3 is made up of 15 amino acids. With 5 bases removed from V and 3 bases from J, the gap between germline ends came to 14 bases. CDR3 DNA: TGTGCCAGTAGTGTCGGGATGTCATTCTACAATGAGCAGTTCTTC. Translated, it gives CASSVGMSFYNEQFF. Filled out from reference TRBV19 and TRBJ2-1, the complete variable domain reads DGGITQSPKYLFRKEGQNVTLSCEQNLNHDAMYWYRQDPGQGLRLIYYSQIVNDFQKGDIAEGYSVSREKKESFPLTVTSAQKNPTAFYLCASSVGMSFYNEQFFGPGTRLTVL.

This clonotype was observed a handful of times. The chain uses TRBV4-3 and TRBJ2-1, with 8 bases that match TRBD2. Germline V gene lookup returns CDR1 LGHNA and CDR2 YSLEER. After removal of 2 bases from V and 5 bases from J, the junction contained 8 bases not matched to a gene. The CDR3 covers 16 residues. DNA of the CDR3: TGCGCCAGCAGCCAAAGCTGGGCGGGAGGAGACAATGAGCAGTTCTTC. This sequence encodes CASSQSWAGGDNEQFF.

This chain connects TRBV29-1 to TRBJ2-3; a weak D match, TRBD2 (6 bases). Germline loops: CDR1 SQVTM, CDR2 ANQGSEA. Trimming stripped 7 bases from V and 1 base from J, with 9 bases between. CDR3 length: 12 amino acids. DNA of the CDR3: TGCAGCGCTCCTAGCGGCACAGATACGCAGTATTTT. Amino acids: CSAPSGTDTQYF.

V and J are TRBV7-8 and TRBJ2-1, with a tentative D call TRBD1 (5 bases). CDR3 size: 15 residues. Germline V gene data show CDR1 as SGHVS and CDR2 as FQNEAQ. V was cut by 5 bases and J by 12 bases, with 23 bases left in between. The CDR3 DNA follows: TGTGCCAGCAGCCCTGCCTGGGGCAGCTCTAGTGGGCAGTTCTTC. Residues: CASSPAWGSSSGQFF.

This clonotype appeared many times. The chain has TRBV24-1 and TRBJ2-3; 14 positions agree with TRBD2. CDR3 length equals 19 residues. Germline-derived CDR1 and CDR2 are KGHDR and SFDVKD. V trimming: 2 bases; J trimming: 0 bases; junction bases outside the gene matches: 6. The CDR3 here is CATSDSGLAGGTSTDTQYF. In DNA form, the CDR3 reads TGTGCCACCAGTGATTCCGGACTAGCGGGAGGTACTAGCACAGATACGCAGTATTTT.

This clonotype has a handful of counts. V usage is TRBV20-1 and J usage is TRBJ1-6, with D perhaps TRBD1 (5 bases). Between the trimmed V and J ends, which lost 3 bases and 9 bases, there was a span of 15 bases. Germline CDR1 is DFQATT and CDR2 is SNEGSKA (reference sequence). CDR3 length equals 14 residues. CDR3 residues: CSASTDTGSSPLHF. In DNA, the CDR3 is TGCAGTGCTAGTACGGACACCGGGAGTTCACCCCTCCACTTT.